This T cell receptor (beta chain) was found in a study of OX40 agonist ivuxolimab in advanced cancers. Study-wide results and limits: The CD4+ and CD8+ T cells in the blood had expanded clonally by week 6 at 0.1 to 3.0 mg/kg.

V was pared by 5 bases and J by 7 bases, with 6 bases between. The CDR3 covers 11 residues. CDR1 is SGHAT, CDR2 FQDESV, per germline (reference sequence). A remark on this clone: Its antigen is still unknown.

Some clones are missing from TCRdb's copy, which holds only in-frame ones; the method was immunoSEQ multiplex PCR. In the table there are 99,000 or so clones, about 92% of which are singletons. This receptor was obtained from an adult with an advanced solid tumor such as melanoma, head and neck, liver or kidney cancer. The chain recombines TRBV11-1 with TRBJ2-1; no reliable D call. Material: CD4+ or CD8+ T cells sorted from blood, obtained in a trial of the OX40 agonist ivuxolimab. CDR3 region: CASSARNEQFF. The CDR3 coding sequence is TGTGCCAGCAGCGCTCGTAATGAGCAGTTCTTC.